Given below is one TCR beta chain in context. Its target is not known. This sample is part of a study of cytotoxic CD8 clonotypes in ibrutinib-treated CLL. Whole-study results and caveats: Sampling of sustained-remission and progressing patients occurred at differing times.

Trimming removed 3 bases at V and 7 bases at J, with 9 bases between. CDR1 is SNHLY, CDR2 FYNNEI, per germline. The CDR3 totals 12 residues. The assay was immunoSEQ multiplex PCR, and TCRdb's table has in-frame clones only and misses some. This sample has 120,000 to 150,000 clones, with around 93% found just once. The chain has TRBV2 and TRBJ1-2, with D perhaps matching TRBD1 (5 bases). This specimen consisted of PBMCs, obtained after 12 months of ibrutinib treatment. The receptor's source is a human donor with chronic lymphocytic leukemia. The CDR3 spells CASSEQGSGYTF. CDR3 DNA: TGTGCCAGCAGTGAGCAGGGTTCTGGCTACACCTTC.